The present T cell receptor beta chain was sequenced within a study of T-cell memory formation after mild COVID-19. This clonotype was observed a handful of times. Via MiXCR, TCRdb re-called the 5' RACE reads, giving one row per CDR3 protein. The table shows about 410,000 distinct CDR3 sequences, with roughly 18% occurring only once. Sequencing used PBMCs or a T cell subset sorted from them (not recorded which). The TCR sequence derives from a man younger than 30 who had mild COVID-19 (a few samples of this study predate the infection). Cell type and time point are not known.

Here the CDR3 reads CASSNPPNEQYF. In nucleotides, the CDR3 is TGTGCCAGCAGCAATCCGCCCAACGAGCAGTACTTC. V gene TRBV12-3 or TRBV12-4 combines with J gene TRBJ2-7; D unclear. The CDR3 length is 12 residues. Trimming removed 6 bases from V and 5 bases from J, with 11 bases in between.